This T cell receptor beta chain was documented in a study of CD8 T cells in Susac syndrome. RNA amounts of about 0.5 to 1 ug underwent reverse transcription with random hexamers. TCRdb called the immunoSEQ multiplex PCR reads again in MiXCR, with one record for every CDR3 protein. The sample includes under 200,000 distinct CDR3 sequences, just under 95% of them seen just once. The ends lost 0 bases at V and 4 bases at J; junction bases unmatched: 2. The germline V gene encodes CDR1 LGHNA and CDR2 YNFKEQ. The CDR3 loop spans 14 amino acids. Sequencing of TCR beta was performed on blood CD8+ and CD4+ T cells.

The origin of this receptor is a human donor in good health. What was sequenced was CD4+ T cells from PBMCs. The chain links TRBV4-2 to TRBJ1-2; 7 bases match TRBD1. CDR3 protein: CASSQDTGVYGYTF. CDR3 DNA sequence: TGTGCCAGCAGCCAAGATACAGGGGTCTATGGCTACACCTTC.